Each of the 17 T cell receptor beta chains below was sequenced from the same sample in a study of blood T cell repertoires in COVID-19. Here immunoSEQ multiplex PCR was the method, and the copy in TCRdb shows in-frame clones only, minus some. The table lists approximately 170,000 clones, around 79% of them singletons. The sequenced sample consisted of peripheral blood. The receptors were sampled from a woman aged 45 to 65 with acute or convalescent COVID-19.

J is TRBJ1-2 and V is TRBV19, with D perhaps matching TRBD1 (5 bases). V lost 4 bases and J lost 9, with 18 bases in between. The CDR3 extends over 14 amino acids. CDR1 and CDR2 (germline): LNHDA, SQIVND (reference sequence). The CDR3 loop is CASSTRDSRFRYTF. The CDR3 nucleotides read TGTGCCAGTAGTACAAGGGACTCTCGATTCCGCTACACCTTC.

This chain connects TRBV4-3 to TRBJ1-6, with unresolved D. The CDR3 length is 14 residues. The V gene lost 0 bases and the J gene lost 7 bases, with 7 bases spanning the gap. Germline V gene sequence: CDR1 LGHNA, CDR2 YSLEER. The CDR3 reads CASSQDSGNSPLHF. In nucleotides, the CDR3 is TGCGCCAGCAGCCAAGATTCGGGAAATTCACCCCTCCACTTT.

V usage is TRBV20-1 and J usage is TRBJ1-2; D might be TRBD1 (5 bases). The germline V gene has CDR1 DFQATT and CDR2 SNEGSKA (reference sequence). The CDR3 length is 10 residues. CDR3 protein: CRGEDYGYTF. CDR3 DNA: TGCAGAGGGGAGGACTATGGCTACACCTTC.

V is TRBV5-6 and J is TRBJ2-7; 10 bases fit TRBD1. The CDR3 contains 13 residues. The V and J ends lost 3 bases and 6 bases, in that order; junction bases with no gene match: 3. From germline, CDR1 is SGHDT and CDR2 YYEEEE. CDR3 DNA: TGTGCCAGCAGCTGGACAGGGGGTCGCGAGCAGTACTTC. Protein product: CASSWTGGREQYF.

The chain employs TRBV7-8 and TRBJ2-7, with 8 bases aligning to TRBD1. Germline assignment: CDR1 SGHVS and CDR2 FQNEAQ. Germline trimming cut 4 bases from V and 1 base from J; bases unmatched to any gene: 12. The CDR3 consists of 17 residues. CDR3 region: CASSSVGTGFLSYEQYF. As DNA, the CDR3 is TGTGCCAGCAGCTCCGTTGGGACAGGCTTCTTGTCCTACGAGCAGTACTTC.

This clone was picked up a small number of times. V and J are TRBV28 and TRBJ2-7; 9 nucleotides align to TRBD1. The CDR3 is made up of 16 amino acids. J lost 3 bases, V lost 6 bases, and 12 bases had no gene match. Germline lookup yields CDR1 MDHEN and CDR2 SYDVKM. Here the CDR3 reads CASRPRTGTGNYEQYF. CDR3 bases: TGTGCCAGCAGACCTCGAACGGGGACAGGGAACTACGAGCAGTACTTC.

V gene TRBV5-6 combines with J gene TRBJ1-1; 8 bases match TRBD1. V was pared by 4 bases and J by 0 bases, with 2 bases of the junction left unmatched. Germline lookup yields CDR1 SGHDT and CDR2 YYEEEE. This CDR3 comprises 14 residues. The DNA for the CDR3 is TGTGCCAGCAGCCGGACAGGGCTGAACACTGAAGCTTTCTTT. Its protein is CASSRTGLNTEAFF.

V usage is TRBV6-5 and J usage is TRBJ1-5; TRBD1 matches at 8 bases. The junction had 9 bases not matched to a gene; V was cut back by 7 bases and J by 4 bases. Germline V gene data show CDR1 as MNHEY and CDR2 as SVGAGI. The length of the CDR3 is 15 residues. DNA of the CDR3: TGTGCCAGCACCCGAACAGGGGGGCCTAATCAGCCCCAGCATTTT. It is translated as CASTRTGGPNQPQHF.

The V gene is TRBV28, the J gene TRBJ2-1; TRBD2 might be the D (5 bases). V lost 5 bases and J 0 bases, leaving 17 bases between the germline ends. The CDR3 has 17 residues. Germline loops: CDR1 MDHEN, CDR2 SYDVKM. The CDR3 nucleotides read TGTGCCAGCAGTCGCACCCCAGCGGAAAGCTCCTACAATGAGCAGTTCTTC. It codes for CASSRTPAESSYNEQFF.

The chain carries TRBV12-3 or TRBV12-4 and TRBJ1-1, with TRBD1 as a possible D gene (6 bases). The V and J ends lost 4 bases and 0 bases respectively, with 6 bases between them. The CDR3 extends over 13 amino acids. CDR3 coding DNA: TGTGCCAGCAGTTACAGGGTGAACACTGAAGCTTTCTTT. This translates into CASSYRVNTEAFF.

CDR3 bases: TGTGCCAGCAGTTCCCCCCGACAGGGAGACTATGGCTACACCTTC. As protein: CASSSPRQGDYGYTF. V gene TRBV6-5 combines with J gene TRBJ1-2; 7 nucleotides match TRBD1. Germline V gene sequence: CDR1 MNHEY, CDR2 SVGAGI. The CDR3 contains 15 residues. The V gene end was trimmed by 4 bases and the J gene end by 3 bases; junction bases not matched to a gene: 8.

J is TRBJ2-1 and V is TRBV29-1, with 9 bases lining up with TRBD1. Germline V gene lookup returns CDR1 SQVTM and CDR2 ANQGSEA. This CDR3 comprises 14 residues. V shed 5 bases, J shed 5 bases, and the junction held 7 bases outside the gene matches. The DNA of the CDR3 is TGCAGCGTTATCGCCGGGACAGGGAACAATGAGCAGTTCTTC. Translated: CSVIAGTGNNEQFF.

The rearrangement links TRBV7-2 to TRBJ1-5; D may be TRBD1 (6 bases). V was clipped by 5 bases and J by 1 base, with 12 bases between them. Germline lookup yields CDR1 SGHTA and CDR2 FQGNSA. The CDR3 length is 15 residues. CDR3 region: CASSGDRLSNQPQHF. The CDR3 nucleotides are TGTGCCAGCAGCGGTGACAGGTTAAGCAATCAGCCCCAGCATTTT.

This sequence joins TRBV28 and TRBJ1-1; D ambiguous. The CDR3 loop spans 14 amino acids. V was pared by 2 bases and J by 1 base, with 8 bases between. CDR1 and CDR2 (germline): MDHEN, SYDVKM. DNA of the CDR3: TGTGCCAGCAGTTTACTCTCCGGGAACACTGAAGCTTTCTTT. Amino acids: CASSLLSGNTEAFF.

This clone was seen once. The chain carries TRBV7-8 and TRBJ2-3; TRBD2 matches at 7 bases. The CDR3 extends over 15 amino acids. V was pared by 1 base and J by 4 bases, with 5 bases of the junction left unmatched. The germline V gene has CDR1 SGHVS and CDR2 FQNEAQ. CDR3 DNA: TGTGCCAGCAGCTTAGAGGGGAGGGGATCAGATACGCAGTATTTT. Residues: CASSLEGRGSDTQYF.

The chain couples TRBV6-2 or TRBV6-3 to TRBJ1-5; a weak D match, TRBD1 (6 bases). V was shortened by 6 bases and J by 4 bases, with 16 bases between the two germline ends. The CDR3 is made up of 15 amino acids. The germline CDR1 and CDR2 sequences are MNHEY and SVGEGT. The CDR3 loop reads CASSWGGPRNQPQHF. CDR3 nucleotide sequence: TGTGCCAGCAGCTGGGGGGGCCCAAGGAATCAGCCCCAGCATTTT.

The V call is TRBV6-4, the J call TRBJ1-1; D not certain. Trimming shortened V by 5 bases and J by 1 base, and 8 bases separated the two germline ends. The CDR3 extends over 13 amino acids. CDR1 and CDR2 from the germline V gene are MRHNA and SNTAGT. CDR3 sequence: CASSKERNTEAFF. CDR3 nucleotide sequence: TGTGCCAGCAGTAAGGAGAGGAACACTGAAGCTTTCTTT.